The 31 T cell receptor beta chains given below trace back to one sample, sequenced in a study of T cell responses to AZD1222 COVID-19 vaccine. The assay was immunoSEQ multiplex PCR, and TCRdb's table has in-frame clones only and misses some. The sample holds 150,000 or so clones, roughly 91% seen once. The sequences come from peripheral blood, collected on day 0 of AZD1222 vaccination. These receptors were taken from an adult in good health.

The genes are TRBV11-3 and TRBJ2-1; D may be TRBD2 (5 bases). Looked up from germline, CDR1 is SGHNT and CDR2 is YENEEA. V lost 0 bases and J lost 12, with 15 bases in between. The CDR3 covers 14 residues. The CDR3: CASSLDGWTEGQFF. DNA for the CDR3: TGTGCCAGCAGCTTAGATGGCTGGACCGAGGGGCAGTTCTTC.

The chain combines TRBV27 with TRBJ1-1; the match to TRBD1 covers 8 bases. The length of the CDR3 is 15 residues. The ends lost 5 bases at V and 6 bases at J; junction bases unmatched: 11. Germline V CDR1 and CDR2: MNHEY, SMNVEV (reference sequence). CDR3 protein: CASSPRQGRPAEAFF. The DNA of the CDR3 is TGTGCCAGCAGTCCCCGACAGGGGCGGCCTGCTGAAGCTTTCTTT.

This chain uses TRBV18 with TRBJ2-7; tentatively, D is TRBD1 (6 bases). The CDR3 has 17 residues. V was pared by 2 bases and J by 0 bases, with 17 bases between. Germline values: CDR1 KGHSH, CDR2 LQKENI. The CDR3 coding sequence is TGTGCCAGCTCACCAGCGGTGGCAGGGGAGCCCTCCTACGAGCAGTACTTC. Translation: CASSPAVAGEPSYEQYF.

This chain joins TRBV6-2 or TRBV6-3 and TRBJ1-2; 7 nucleotides match TRBD1. CDR1 is MNHEY, CDR2 SVGEGT, per germline. The V gene end was trimmed by 6 bases and the J gene end by 7 bases; junction bases not matched to a gene: 5. This CDR3 is built from 12 residues. CDR3 amino acids: CASSGQAGGYTF. Here the CDR3 DNA reads TGTGCCAGCAGCGGACAGGCCGGTGGCTACACCTTC.

This clone has only one observation. The chain couples TRBV20-1 to TRBJ1-2, with D hard to call. Germline V lookup: CDR1 DFQATT, CDR2 SNEGSKA (reference sequence). Trimming left V 3 bases short and J 3 bases short, with 11 bases between. The CDR3 totals 13 residues. CDR3 residues: CSASTGFDYGYTF. Here the CDR3 DNA reads TGCAGTGCTAGTACGGGATTCGACTATGGCTACACCTTC.

The chain employs TRBV3-1 (or the pseudogene TRBV3-2) and TRBJ1-6; no clear D gene. This CDR3 has 12 residues. Germline CDR1 reads LGHDT; CDR2 reads YNNKEL (reference sequence). V was shortened by 1 base and J by 10 bases, with 5 bases between the two germline ends. The CDR3, as DNA: TGTGCCAGCAGCCAAGTTGGATCACCCCTCCACTTT. Encoded protein: CASSQVGSPLHF.

The chain is built from TRBV7-2 and TRBJ2-5; D is possibly TRBD2 (5 bases). Per the germline V gene, CDR1 is SGHTA and CDR2 is FQGNSA. The CDR3 is made up of 14 amino acids. With 5 bases removed from V and 7 bases from J, the gap between germline ends came to 17 bases. CDR3 region: CASSPTRVHGTQYF. CDR3 nucleotides: TGTGCCAGCAGCCCGACGAGGGTACACGGGACCCAGTACTTC.

This clone came up once. The sample has other DNA sequences that encode this CDR3 too. The V and J genes are TRBV6-5 and TRBJ1-1; D unclear. The germline V gene encodes CDR1 MNHEY and CDR2 SVGAGI. Trimming took off 6 bases at V and 1 base at J, with 9 bases between the two ends. The CDR3 loop spans 13 amino acids. The DNA for the CDR3 is TGTGCCAGCAGACGGACGGAGAACACTGAAGCTTTCTTT. The encoded protein is CASRRTENTEAFF.

This clone has only one observation. The sample holds other DNA sequences that translate to the same CDR3. The chain combines TRBV7-3 with TRBJ1-1; D not certain. CDR1 and CDR2 from the germline V gene are SGHTA and FQGTGA. The length of the CDR3 is 13 residues. V was shortened by 5 bases and J by 1 base, with 8 bases between the two germline ends. In DNA form, the CDR3 reads TGTGCCAGCAGCCCCGGTCCGAACACTGAAGCTTTCTTT. Its protein product is CASSPGPNTEAFF.

V usage is TRBV7-9 and J usage is TRBJ2-3; D tentatively fits TRBD1 or TRBD2 (5 bases each). The germline V gene encodes CDR1 SEHNR and CDR2 FQNEAQ (reference sequence). The CDR3 consists of 13 residues. Deletions cut 4 bases from V and 5 bases from J, with 10 bases between. The chain's CDR3 is CASSSVGVDTQYF. CDR3 DNA sequence: TGTGCCAGCAGCTCGGTGGGGGTAGATACGCAGTATTTT.

V gene TRBV4-1 combines with J gene TRBJ2-3; 10 positions agree with TRBD2. The ends lost 4 bases at V and 0 bases at J; junction bases unmatched: 7. Germline CDR1 is MGHRA and CDR2 is YSYEKL. The CDR3 runs 17 residues. The chain's CDR3 is CASSLDTSGTSTDTQYF. CDR3 in DNA: TGCGCCAGCAGCCTAGATACTAGCGGGACAAGCACAGATACGCAGTATTTT.

V is TRBV5-6 and J is TRBJ1-5; 7 bases map to TRBD1. The V gene end was trimmed by 0 bases and the J gene end by 8 bases; junction bases not matched to a gene: 8. CDR3 length: 15 amino acids. CDR1 is SGHDT, CDR2 YYEEEE, per germline. CDR3 residues: CASSLGGRGREPQHF. The CDR3 region has the DNA TGTGCCAGCAGCTTGGGGGGCAGGGGGAGAGAGCCCCAGCATTTT.

The chain recombines TRBV6-6 with TRBJ1-4; no definite D call. The germline V gene has CDR1 MNHNY and CDR2 SVGAGI (reference sequence). V lost 10 bases, J lost 7 bases, and 16 bases lay in between. The CDR3 totals 13 residues. The CDR3 bases are TGTGCCACCCGGATGCCAGGAGGTGAAAAACTGTTTTTT. Encoded protein: CATRMPGGEKLFF.

The V gene is TRBV5-1, the J gene TRBJ1-1; maybe TRBD1 (5 bases). This CDR3 is built from 16 residues. In germline, CDR1 is SGHRS, CDR2 YFSETQ. V gave up 4 bases and J gave up 4 bases, with 20 bases separating them. CDR3 DNA: TGCGCCAGCAGCCTTCTAACCTTGACAGTCACCACTGAAGCTTTCTTT. Protein product: CASSLLTLTVTTEAFF.

This chain connects TRBV27 to TRBJ1-1; 9 bases are a match to TRBD1. Germline values: CDR1 MNHEY, CDR2 SMNVEV (reference sequence). V was clipped by 4 bases and J by 5 bases; unmatched bases: 5. The CDR3 length is 14 residues. The DNA of the CDR3 is TGTGCCAGCAGTTCCGGGACAGGGATTACTGAAGCTTTCTTT. Encoded protein: CASSSGTGITEAFF.

The V gene is TRBV11-3, the J gene TRBJ2-5, with 9 bases identical to TRBD1. The germline CDR1 and CDR2 sequences are SGHNT and YENEEA. This CDR3 has 16 amino acids. V shed 1 base and J 3 bases; nucleotides not matched to a gene: 6. CDR3 nucleotides: TGTGCCAGCAGCTTAGGAGCGACAGGGGGGGAAGAGACCCAGTACTTC. It specifies CASSLGATGGEETQYF.

This chain connects TRBV7-3 to TRBJ1-6; TRBD1 might be the D (5 bases). Per the germline V gene, CDR1 is SGHTA and CDR2 is FQGTGA. V was pared by 2 bases and J by 10 bases, with 12 bases between. CDR3 length: 14 residues. The CDR3 region is CASSLLGVGSPLHF. CDR3 nucleotides: TGTGCCAGCAGCTTATTAGGGGTTGGGTCACCCCTCCACTTT.

J is TRBJ2-7 and V is TRBV28; D perhaps matches TRBD1 (5 bases). This CDR3 contains 12 residues. Trimming took 9 bases from V and 6 from J, leaving 15 bases between them. In germline, CDR1 is MDHEN, CDR2 SYDVKM. CDR3 sequence (DNA): TGTGCCAGTCAGGGTAACCTAAGCGAGCAGTACTTC. It yields the protein CASQGNLSEQYF.

Turning to this clone: The junction differs from germline at one of its ends, possibly a read error. The chain links TRBV19 to TRBJ1-5, with TRBD1 as a possible D gene (5 bases). The CDR3 sequence is 12 residues long. Germline CDR1 LNHDA, CDR2 SQIVND (reference sequence). The CDR3 sequence is CASSIVQGQNYF. CDR3 DNA: TGTGCCAGTAGTATAGTGCAGGGTCAAAATTATTTT.

The chain recombines TRBV7-3 with TRBJ2-7; 7 bases agree with TRBD2. The CDR3 contains 14 residues. Germline CDR1 reads SGHTA; CDR2 reads FQGTGA. Unmatched junction bases numbered 7, after V lost 3 bases and J lost 5 bases. In DNA, the CDR3 is TGTGCCAGCAGCTTTCTAGCCGCGGGGGACGAGCAGTACTTC. Its translation is CASSFLAAGDEQYF.

This chain uses TRBV19 with TRBJ1-4; 9 bases match TRBD1. Germline loops: CDR1 LNHDA, CDR2 SQIVND (reference sequence). CDR3 length: 15 residues. The ends lost 6 bases at V and 7 bases at J; junction bases unmatched: 9. The CDR3 loop reads CASSQTGGPGEKLFF. CDR3 coding DNA: TGTGCCAGTAGCCAAACAGGGGGCCCGGGTGAAAAACTGTTTTTT.

The chain carries TRBV29-1 and TRBJ1-3; possible D gene TRBD1, 5 bases. Trimming removed 3 bases from V and 2 bases from J, with 11 bases in between. The CDR3 runs to 14 residues. Germline V gene data show CDR1 as SQVTM and CDR2 as ANQGSEA. The DNA for the CDR3 is TGCAGCGTTGAGACAGAAACCACTGGAAACACCATATATTTT. It specifies CSVETETTGNTIYF.

The rearrangement joins TRBV9 to TRBJ2-1; 10 nucleotides line up with TRBD2. The CDR3 extends over 15 amino acids. Trimming took 3 bases from V and 4 from J; bases not matched to a gene: 4. CDR1 and CDR2 (germline): SGDLS, YYNGEE. The CDR3 region has the DNA TGTGCCAGCAGCGCGGGACTAGCGATATACAATGAGCAGTTCTTC. Its translation is CASSAGLAIYNEQFF.

The genes are TRBV11-2 and TRBJ1-1; no clear D gene. The CDR3 contains 16 residues. V was trimmed by 3 bases and J by 1 base, leaving 15 bases between them. The germline CDR1 and CDR2 sequences are SGHAT and FQNNGV. The CDR3 nucleotides read TGTGCCAGCAGCTTTCGCGGGGTTGCGTGGAACACTGAAGCTTTCTTT. It specifies CASSFRGVAWNTEAFF.

This sequence joins TRBV25-1 and TRBJ1-5; a possible D gene is TRBD1 (6 bases). Germline V gene sequence: CDR1 MGHDK, CDR2 SYGVNS. V was pared by 3 bases and J by 5 bases, with 11 bases between. The CDR3 extends over 14 amino acids. The DNA of the CDR3 is TGTGCCAGCAGTGAGCCAGGGGTTTATCAGCCCCAGCATTTT. It specifies CASSEPGVYQPQHF.

This clone came up once. The rearrangement joins TRBV28 to TRBJ2-7; 7 nucleotides align to TRBD2. From germline, CDR1 is MDHEN and CDR2 SYDVKM. The CDR3 runs 15 residues. The V gene end was trimmed by 5 bases and the J gene end by 0 bases; junction bases not matched to a gene: 7. The CDR3 spells CASSRSGIDSYEQYF. CDR3 sequence (DNA): TGTGCCAGCAGTCGCAGCGGGATAGACTCCTACGAGCAGTACTTC. Variable domain in full (rest from reference TRBV28 and TRBJ2-7): DVKVTQSSRYLVKRTGEKVFLECVQDMDHENMFWYRQDPGLGLRLIYFSYDVKMKEKGDIPEGYSVSREKKERFSLILESASTNQTSMYLCASSRSGIDSYEQYFGPGTRLTVT.

The chain employs TRBV9 and TRBJ2-5; 7 bases match TRBD2. V lost 2 bases to trimming and J lost 1 base; unmatched junction nucleotides: 2. The germline V gene encodes CDR1 SGDLS and CDR2 YYNGEE. The CDR3 is 14 residues long. The CDR3 reads CASSVGGSQETQYF. DNA for the CDR3: TGTGCCAGCAGCGTGGGCGGGAGCCAAGAGACCCAGTACTTC.

The chain employs TRBV3-1 (or the pseudogene TRBV3-2) and TRBJ2-1; D is possibly TRBD2 (5 bases). This CDR3 spans 19 amino acids. Germline-derived CDR1 and CDR2 are LGHDT and YNNKEL (reference sequence). V shed 4 bases and J shed 2 bases, with 24 bases lying between them. The CDR3 is CASSRPYWALGVPYNEQFF. The CDR3 DNA follows: TGTGCCAGCAGCCGCCCGTATTGGGCCCTGGGAGTCCCCTACAATGAGCAGTTCTTC.

The V gene is TRBV4-3, the J gene TRBJ2-7, with a tentative D call TRBD1 (6 bases). The CDR3 loop spans 12 amino acids. Germline V gene data show CDR1 as LGHNA and CDR2 as YSLEER. Deletions cut 3 bases from V and 5 bases from J, with 8 bases between. CDR3 bases: TGCGCCAGCAGCCAGGACAGCCACGAGCAGTACTTC. Translation gives CASSQDSHEQYF.

The CDR3 loop is CASSGLGGETQYF. DNA for the CDR3: TGTGCCAGCAGCGGTCTAGGGGGAGAGACCCAGTACTTC. The genes are TRBV9 and TRBJ2-5, with a possible D match to TRBD1 (6 bases). Germline-derived CDR1 and CDR2 are SGDLS and YYNGEE. The V end was cut by 3 bases, the J end by 4 bases, with 10 bases between. There are 13 residues in the CDR3.

J is TRBJ1-2 and V is TRBV20-1; TRBD1 aligns across 9 bases. The junction had 11 bases not matched to a gene; V was cut back by 3 bases and J by 6 bases. The CDR3 contains 15 residues. The germline gives CDR1 DFQATT, CDR2 SNEGSKA (reference sequence). In nucleotides, the CDR3 is TGCAGTGCTAGTGCCGGGACAGGGCGGTATGATGGCTACACCTTC. Its protein product is CSASAGTGRYDGYTF.